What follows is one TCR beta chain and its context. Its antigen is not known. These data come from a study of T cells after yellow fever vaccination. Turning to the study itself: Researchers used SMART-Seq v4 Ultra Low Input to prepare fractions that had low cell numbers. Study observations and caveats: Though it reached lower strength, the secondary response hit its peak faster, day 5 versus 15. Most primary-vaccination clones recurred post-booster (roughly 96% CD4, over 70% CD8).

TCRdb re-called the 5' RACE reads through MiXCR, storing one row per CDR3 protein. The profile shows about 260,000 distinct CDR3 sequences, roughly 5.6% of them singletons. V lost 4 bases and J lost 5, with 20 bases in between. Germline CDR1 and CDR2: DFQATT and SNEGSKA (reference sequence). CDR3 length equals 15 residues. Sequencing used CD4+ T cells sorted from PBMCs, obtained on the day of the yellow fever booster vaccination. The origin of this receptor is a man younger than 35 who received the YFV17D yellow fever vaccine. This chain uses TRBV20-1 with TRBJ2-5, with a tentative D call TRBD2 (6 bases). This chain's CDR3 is CSAISGGVFGETQYF. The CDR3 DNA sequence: TGCAGTGCTATTAGCGGCGGTGTTTTTGGGGAGACCCAGTACTTC.